Sequencing of this T cell receptor beta chain was carried out in a study of T cells in Graves' hyperthyroidism and ophthalmopathy. Looking at the study overall: Once the initial diagnosis was made, peripheral blood was obtained before any treatment.

Findings and caveats of the study: Most thyroid clonotypes with frequency above 0.001 were detected in blood.

This clonotype was detected ten times or more. Its target is not known. V was trimmed by 2 bases and J by 0 bases, leaving 10 bases between them. The CDR3 covers 15 residues. Germline lookup yields CDR1 SNHLY and CDR2 FYNNEI. TCR beta CDR3 regions were amplified from RNA transcripts. With the HTBI primer set, the TCR CDR3 went through a first round of RT-PCR. TCRdb reanalysed the multiplex PCR reads using MiXCR and keeps one entry per CDR3 protein. The profile shows 400,000 to 500,000 distinct CDR3 sequences, about 15% of them singletons. Criteria for exclusion of patients were uncontrolled infection, other autoimmune disease, pregnancy or lactation. This sample holds PBMCs from about 9.3 ml fresh peripheral blood.

This sequence was found in a woman between 18 and 29 years old with Graves' hyperthyroidism. This chain joins TRBV2 and TRBJ1-1, with D unresolved. Sequenced: blood. As DNA, the CDR3 is TGTGCCAGCAGTGAATTAACCCCCGTGAACACTGAAGCTTTCTTT. Residues: CASSELTPVNTEAFF.